This T cell receptor (beta chain) was documented in a study of cytomegalovirus exposure and HLA in healthy donors. In the study overall: Early on, a data release was issued that held roughly 86 million unique TCRs from HLA-typed donors. General study points: 87-base-pair reads could not separate some V segments, including TRBV6-2 and TRBV6-3.

PCR primers comprised 60 Vbeta and 13 Jbeta primers. The data were produced by immunoSEQ multiplex PCR, yet TCRdb's version contains in-frame clones alone and is incomplete. Among around 130,000 clones listed, around 80% were seen once. In its sample, this clone was seen once. Its target is unknown. Looked up from germline, CDR1 is MNHNY and CDR2 is SVGAGI (reference sequence). Between the trimmed V and J ends, which lost 6 bases and 5 bases, there was a span of 16 bases. The CDR3 consists of 14 residues. Sample: PBMCs. This clonotype was sampled from a woman aged 18-29 years in good health and CMV-seronegative. The V and J genes are TRBV6-6 and TRBJ1-1; no definite D call. The CDR3 bases are TGTGCCAGCAGCCTCCCCGGGTTAAGGACTGAAGCTTTCTTT. Protein product: CASSLPGLRTEAFF.